This T cell receptor beta chain was captured in a study of T cells in localized non-small cell lung cancer. Turning to this clone: The antigen is undetermined.

Study results and caveats: Sequencing covered just one tumor region, so heterogeneity cannot be ruled out. Adjacent lung was found to contain a median about 50 of the top 100 tumor clones. T cell clonality was highest in uninvolved adjacent lung, above tumor. There was an association of higher blood T cell density with longer overall survival.

The data were produced by immunoSEQ multiplex PCR, yet TCRdb's version contains in-frame clones alone and is incomplete. The table lists 52,000 or so clones, over 70% of them singletons. The sequences come from peripheral blood mononuclear cells, collected before any cancer treatment. This TCR derives from a man aged 35-69 years with stage III lung adenocarcinoma.

The CDR3: CASSQELRNIQYF. DNA of the CDR3: TGCGCCAGCAGCCAAGAGTTGAGAAACATTCAGTACTTC. V is TRBV4-3 and J is TRBJ2-4; D unresolved. The germline V and J ends were trimmed by 0 bases and 6 bases, with 6 bases remaining between them. The CDR3 spans 13 residues. The V gene's germline CDR1 is LGHNA and CDR2 YSLEER.